The rows below give T cell receptor beta chains drawn from one sample of a study of monozygotic twins with cystic fibrosis. Using immunoSEQ multiplex PCR, the repertoire was profiled, and TCRdb retains in-frame clones only, with some absent. Of 14,000 or so clones detected, approximately 92% appear once; the ten largest clones hold 9.3%. Sequences were obtained from blood. The origin of the receptors is a girl aged 2 to 10 with cystic fibrosis. Both conserved end residues are part of each CDR3. D genes are given only for firm matches. The listing skips clone size in some rows; elsewhere it reads once, few, many or a size class.

J gene | D gene | V gene | clone size | CDR3 length | CDR3 protein | CDR3 DNA
TRBJ2-7 | - | TRBV5-1 | - | 13 | CASSRGTLYEQYF | TGCGCCAGCAGCCGGGGGACTTTATACGAGCAGTACTTC
TRBJ2-4 | - | TRBV14 | - | 12 | CASSPGGNIQYF | TGTGCCAGCAGCCCTGGCGGGAACATTCAGTACTTC
TRBJ1-2 | - | TRBV4-2 | - | 16 | CASSHPAGGRNYGYTF | TGTGCCAGCAGCCACCCGGCGGGGGGTCGGAACTATGGCTACACCTTC
TRBJ2-3 | - | TRBV29-1 | - | 13 | CSVARTGTDTQYF | TGCAGCGTTGCCCGGACGGGCACAGATACGCAGTATTTT
TRBJ1-1 | - | TRBV10-3 | - | 12 | CAISESASRAFF | TGTGCCATCAGTGAGTCGGCAAGTCGAGCTTTCTTT
TRBJ2-7 | - | TRBV27 | - | 16 | CASSTMTGPRVYEQYF | TGTGCCAGCAGTACCATGACAGGCCCCCGCGTCTACGAGCAGTACTTC
TRBJ2-7 | - | TRBV4-1 | - | 15 | CASSQDALEAYEQYF | TGCGCCAGCAGCCAAGATGCCCTAGAGGCGTACGAGCAGTACTTC
TRBJ2-1 | TRBD2 | TRBV5-4 | - | 17 | CASSLDASGRAISEQFF | TGTGCCAGCAGCTTGGACGCTAGCGGGAGGGCCATCAGTGAGCAGTTCTTC
TRBJ1-2 | - | TRBV25-1 | large | 12 | CASGITGYGYTF | TGTGCCAGTGGGATCACAGGGTATGGCTACACCTTC
TRBJ1-3 | - | TRBV7-9 | - | 18 | CASSLGRGVRASGNTIYF | TGTGCCAGCAGCCTGGGGAGGGGAGTGAGGGCCTCTGGAAACACCATATATTTT
TRBJ2-2 | - | TRBV19 | - | 16 | CASKIRLFPGIGELFF | TGTGCCAGTAAGATTCGTTTGTTCCCAGGGATCGGGGAGCTGTTTTTT
TRBJ2-7 | - | TRBV29-1 | - | 12 | CSVEVAGYEQYF | TGCAGCGTTGAAGTTGCCGGCTACGAGCAGTACTTC
TRBJ2-7 | - | TRBV10-3 | - | 13 | CAISDRVQDEQYF | TGTGCCATCAGTGACAGGGTCCAGGACGAGCAGTACTTC
TRBJ1-1 | - | TRBV9 | - | 13 | CASSPHKNSEAFF | TGTGCCAGCAGCCCACACAAGAATTCTGAAGCTTTCTTT
TRBJ2-3 | - | TRBV19 | - | 17 | CASTHGVARGYTDTQYF | TGTGCCAGTACCCATGGGGTGGCGAGGGGTTACACAGATACGCAGTATTTT
TRBJ1-2 | - | TRBV27 | - | 14 | CASSLSGRFYGYTF | TGTGCCAGCAGTTTATCTGGGAGATTCTATGGCTACACCTTC
TRBJ1-1 | - | TRBV6-4 | once | 13 | CASSVGMNTEAFF | TGTGCCAGCAGTGTTGGAATGAACACTGAAGCTTTCTTT
TRBJ1-5 | - | TRBV10-3 | - | 16 | CAISERDSNSGQPQHF | TGTGCCATCAGTGAGCGCGATTCTAACTCGGGTCAGCCCCAGCATTTT
TRBJ2-3 | - | TRBV9 | - | 16 | CASSVDWVGVTDTQYF | TGTGCCAGCAGCGTAGACTGGGTGGGTGTAACAGATACGCAGTATTTT
TRBJ2-1 | - | TRBV5-5 | once | 17 | CASSWPPGRGSEGEQFF | TGTGCCAGCAGCTGGCCCCCGGGACGGGGCAGCGAGGGTGAGCAGTTCTTC
TRBJ2-7 | TRBD2 | TRBV6-6 | - | 14 | CASRLTSGSYEQYF | TGTGCCAGCAGACTAACTAGCGGAAGCTACGAGCAGTACTTC
TRBJ1-5 | - | TRBV5-4 | - | 11 | CASSSLRPQHF | TGTGCCAGCAGCTCGTTAAGGCCCCAGCATTTT
TRBJ2-7 | - | TRBV7-6 | - | 14 | CASSLDRGLYEQYF | TGTGCCAGCAGCTTAGATAGGGGCCTCTACGAGCAGTACTTC
TRBJ2-1 | TRBD2 | TRBV19 | - | 16 | CASSIASGRALDEQFF | TGTGCCAGTAGTATAGCTAGCGGGAGGGCCTTGGATGAGCAGTTCTTC
TRBJ1-2 | - | TRBV28 | - | 13 | CASSLTGSYGYTF | TGTGCCAGCAGCCTTACAGGGAGCTATGGCTACACCTTC
TRBJ2-7 | TRBD1 | TRBV28 | - | 13 | CASSPGGSYEQYF | TGTGCCAGCAGTCCAGGGGGTTCCTACGAGCAGTACTTC
TRBJ1-5 | TRBD1 | TRBV30 | - | 13 | CAWPGQANQPQHF | TGTGCCTGGCCCGGACAGGCCAATCAGCCCCAGCATTTT
TRBJ1-5 | - | TRBV12-5 | - | 16 | CASGLVLLEYRQPQHF | TGTGCTAGTGGTTTGGTACTTTTGGAATATCGACAGCCCCAGCATTTT
TRBJ1-1 | - | TRBV6-5 | - | 16 | CASSYSPGEGGTEAFF | TGTGCCAGCAGTTACTCCCCTGGGGAGGGTGGCACTGAAGCTTTCTTT
TRBJ2-1 | TRBD1 | TRBV4-2 | - | 16 | CASSQVGTGSYNEQFF | TGTGCCAGCAGCCAAGTAGGGACAGGGTCTTACAATGAGCAGTTCTTC
TRBJ2-3 | - | TRBV11-2 | - | 16 | CASSPLRRADTDTQYF | TGTGCCAGCAGCCCGCTAAGGAGGGCGGACACAGATACGCAGTATTTT
TRBJ2-7 | TRBD2 | TRBV6-1 | - | 16 | CASSGLPGLASYEQYF | TGTGCCAGCAGTGGGCTCCCGGGACTAGCGAGCTACGAGCAGTACTTC
TRBJ1-1 | - | TRBV5-1 | - | 15 | CASSRGSARNTEAFF | TGCGCCAGCAGCCGTGGGTCAGCGAGGAACACTGAAGCTTTCTTT
TRBJ1-3 | - | TRBV18 | - | 15 | CASSPPLGPGNTIYF | TGTGCCAGCTCACCCCCCTTGGGACCAGGAAACACCATATATTTT
TRBJ2-1 | - | TRBV6-5 | - | 16 | CASSYQPRGSYNEQFF | TGTGCCAGCAGTTACCAGCCCCGAGGGAGCTACAATGAGCAGTTCTTC
TRBJ2-7 | TRBD2 | TRBV19 | - | 13 | CASSNGRGYEQYF | TGTGCCAGTAGTAACGGGAGGGGATACGAGCAGTACTTC
TRBJ2-1 | - | TRBV15 | once | 16 | CATSRDLAPSYNEQFF | TGTGCCACCAGCAGGGATTTGGCGCCTTCCTACAATGAGCAGTTCTTC
TRBJ2-5 | TRBD2 | TRBV4-2 | - | 18 | CASSRYGGLAGAQETQYF | TGTGCCAGCAGCCGATACGGGGGTCTAGCGGGAGCCCAAGAGACCCAGTACTTC
TRBJ2-1 | TRBD2 | TRBV4-3 | - | 17 | CASSHGTSGSTYNEQFF | TGCGCCAGCAGCCACGGGACTAGCGGGAGCACCTACAATGAGCAGTTCTTC
TRBJ2-4 | TRBD2 | TRBV18 | - | 19 | CASSPGLAGVPETKNIQYF | TGTGCCAGCTCACCGGGACTAGCGGGAGTTCCTGAGACCAAAAACATTCAGTACTTC
TRBJ1-1 | - | TRBV6-5 | - | 11 | CATQGHTEAFF | TGTGCCACCCAGGGTCACACTGAAGCTTTCTTT
TRBJ1-5 | - | TRBV28 | - | 14 | CASSLLGVGKPQHF | TGTGCCAGCAGTTTATTGGGGGTAGGCAAGCCCCAGCATTTT
TRBJ1-1 | - | TRBV6-6 | - | 11 | CASITGVEAFF | TGTGCCAGCATAACGGGCGTTGAAGCTTTCTTT
TRBJ2-7 | - | TRBV5-5 | once | 12 | CASSLGGYEQYF | TGTGCCAGCAGCTTGGGAGGGTACGAGCAGTACTTC
TRBJ2-2 | - | TRBV2 | - | 18 | CASSESLAITLYTGELFF | TGTGCCAGCAGTGAGAGTCTAGCGATAACTCTATACACCGGGGAGCTGTTTTTT